These 10 T cell receptor beta chains were all obtained from the same sample, sequenced in a study of long-term antiretroviral therapy in people with HIV. With survey level as its setting, the immunoSEQ assay was v3.0. The protocol was immunoSEQ multiplex PCR, while the TCRdb copy is restricted to in-frame clones and leaves out a portion. The table lists 30,000 to 50,000 clones, 86% of them singletons, with around 4.2% in the top ten. The sequences come from unsorted PBMCs, collected just before starting antiretroviral therapy. These receptors were taken from a woman between 18 and 30 years old with HIV.

This rearrangement joins TRBV4-3 to TRBJ1-5; D is ambiguous. CDR1 and CDR2 from the germline V gene are LGHNA and YSLEER. V gave up 0 bases and J gave up 0 bases, with 3 bases separating them. The CDR3 loop spans 14 amino acids. CDR3 DNA sequence: TGCGCCAGCAGCCAAGAGGTTAGCAATCAGCCCCAGCATTTT. It translates to CASSQEVSNQPQHF.

The chain carries TRBV7-3 and TRBJ2-5; perhaps TRBD2 as D (5 bases). The V and J ends lost 4 bases and 5 bases respectively, with 17 bases between them. There are 15 residues in the CDR3. Germline CDR1 SGHTA, CDR2 FQGTGA. The CDR3 DNA follows: TGTGCCAGCAGCTCAATCGGGCCGGGATTGGAGACCCAGTACTTC. Its protein product is CASSSIGPGLETQYF.

The gene calls are TRBV7-3 and TRBJ2-1; TRBD2 agrees at 8 bases. CDR1 and CDR2 (germline): SGHTA, FQGTGA. V shed 5 bases and J 7 bases; nucleotides not matched to a gene: 4. The CDR3 covers 13 residues. The CDR3 DNA reads as TGTGCCAGCAGCGGAGGACTAGCTAATGAGCAGTTCTTC. The encoded protein is CASSGGLANEQFF.

The V and J genes are TRBV18 and TRBJ1-2; D unresolved. This CDR3 contains 16 residues. Germline assignment: CDR1 KGHSH and CDR2 LQKENI. The ends were cut back, 3 bases at V and 7 bases at J, with 21 bases in the middle. The CDR3 DNA is TGTGCCAGCTCACCCTTACGGGCGCAGGCAGACGGTGGCTACACCTTC. Amino acids: CASSPLRAQADGGYTF.

This chain uses TRBV7-9 with TRBJ2-1, with 9 bases that match TRBD2. Germline CDR1 and CDR2: SEHNR and FQNEAQ (reference sequence). The length of the CDR3 is 16 residues. V was clipped by 2 bases and J by 6 bases; unmatched bases: 8. For the CDR3, the DNA is TGTGCCAGCAGCTTACAATTGGCGGGAGGGCCCAATGAGCAGTTCTTC. It translates to CASSLQLAGGPNEQFF.

The chain combines TRBV7-2 with TRBJ1-2, with 10 bases lining up with TRBD1. This CDR3 has 14 amino acids. Germline V gene sequence: CDR1 SGHTA, CDR2 FQGNSA. V was clipped by 0 bases and J by 6 bases; unmatched bases: 1. In DNA form, the CDR3 reads TGTGCCAGCAGCTTAGCCGGGACAGGGGATGGCTACACCTTC. Translated: CASSLAGTGDGYTF.

The chain couples TRBV20-1 to TRBJ1-1; D not resolved. The V end lost 4 bases, the J end lost 7 bases, and 10 bases lay between the germline ends. The CDR3 is 11 residues long. CDR1 is DFQATT and CDR2 is SNEGSKA in the germline V gene (reference sequence). CDR3 bases: TGCAGTGCTACGAGGCAGCTTGAAGCTTTCTTT. Its protein is CSATRQLEAFF.

The rearrangement joins TRBV18 to TRBJ2-3, with D uncertain. The V end lost 1 base, the J end lost 0 bases, and 11 bases lay between the germline ends. The CDR3 is 16 residues long. Germline-derived CDR1 and CDR2 are KGHSH and LQKENI. Here the CDR3 reads CASSPRTEPSTDTQYF. CDR3 DNA: TGTGCCAGCTCACCACGGACGGAACCTAGCACAGATACGCAGTATTTT.

V is TRBV28 and J is TRBJ2-1; TRBD2 aligns across 10 bases. The CDR3 totals 15 residues. Trimming cost V 6 bases and J 7 bases; bases outside gene matches: 9. Germline assignment: CDR1 MDHEN and CDR2 SYDVKM. The CDR3 spells CASSPRSGRLNEQFF. As DNA, the CDR3 is TGTGCCAGCAGCCCGCGTAGCGGGAGGTTAAATGAGCAGTTCTTC.

V usage is TRBV12-5 and J usage is TRBJ1-1, with D possibly matching TRBD1 (6 bases). CDR3 size: 20 residues. V shed 2 bases and J shed 0 bases, with 25 bases lying between them. CDR1 and CDR2 from the germline V gene are LGHNT and FRNRAP. The CDR3 spells CASGLFLYRDTLGMNTEAFF. DNA for the CDR3: TGTGCTAGTGGTTTGTTCCTATACAGGGATACTCTGGGAATGAACACTGAAGCTTTCTTT.